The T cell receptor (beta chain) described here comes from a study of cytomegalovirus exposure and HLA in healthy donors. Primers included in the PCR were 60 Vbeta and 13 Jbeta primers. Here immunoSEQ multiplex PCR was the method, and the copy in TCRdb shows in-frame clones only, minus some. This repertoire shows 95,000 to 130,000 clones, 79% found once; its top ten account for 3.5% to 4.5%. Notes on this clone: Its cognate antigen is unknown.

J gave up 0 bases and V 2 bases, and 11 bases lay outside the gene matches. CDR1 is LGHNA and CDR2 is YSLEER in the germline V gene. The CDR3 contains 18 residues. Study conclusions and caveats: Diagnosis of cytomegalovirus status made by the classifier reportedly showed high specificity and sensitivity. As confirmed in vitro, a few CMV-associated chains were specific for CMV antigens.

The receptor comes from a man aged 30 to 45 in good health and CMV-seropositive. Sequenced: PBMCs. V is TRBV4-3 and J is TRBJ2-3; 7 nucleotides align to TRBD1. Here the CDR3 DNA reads TGCGCCAGCAGCCAACAAAATCCGACAGGGCCAAGCACAGATACGCAGTATTTT. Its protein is CASSQQNPTGPSTDTQYF.